Listed below are T cell receptor beta chains from one sample, sequenced in a study of early T cells in non-severe SARS-CoV-2 infection. TCRdb ran MiXCR on the 5' RACE reads and lists one entry per CDR3 protein. Among more than 25,000 distinct CDR3 sequences, less than 6% were seen once, and the ten largest hold 5.5% to 7%. Specimen: whole blood, collected at baseline. The receptors originated from an adult who was a healthcare worker with PCR-confirmed SARS-CoV-2 infection or an uninfected control (not recorded which). CDR3s include the opening cysteine and the closing phenylalanine or tryptophan. Each record gives: CDR3 DNA, CDR3 protein, clone size, J gene, V gene, D gene. The D gene is left open where the match is weak. Not every row has a clone size; where given, it reads once, few, many or a size class.

CDR3 DNA: TGTGCCAGCAGTTACGACGGGACCGGGGAGCTGTTTTTT
CDR3 protein: CASSYDGTGELFF
clone size: -
J gene: TRBJ2-2
V gene: TRBV12-3/TRBV12-4
D gene: -

CDR3 DNA: TGTGCCAGCAGGGTAGGACTTCCCTCTGGGGCCAACGTCCTGACTTTC
CDR3 protein: CASRVGLPSGANVLTF
clone size: many
J gene: TRBJ2-6
V gene: TRBV7-9
D gene: -

CDR3 DNA: TGTGCCAGCAGTCGTACTAGCGGGAGGGCCCAAGAAACAGATACGCAGTATTTT
CDR3 protein: CASSRTSGRAQETDTQYF
clone size: many
J gene: TRBJ2-3
V gene: TRBV6-1
D gene: TRBD2

CDR3 DNA: TGTGCCAGCAGCCTGGGCCTAGTGAGGGAGCAGTACTTC
CDR3 protein: CASSLGLVREQYF
clone size: many
J gene: TRBJ2-7
V gene: TRBV14
D gene: -

CDR3 DNA: TGTGCCAGCAGGCCCTCCAGGGATATGACAGAGACCCAGTACTTC
CDR3 protein: CASRPSRDMTETQYF
clone size: many
J gene: TRBJ2-5
V gene: TRBV6-1
D gene: -

CDR3 DNA: TGTGCCAGCAGCTTAGAGGTCGTCCGCTCCTACTTC
CDR3 protein: CASSLEVVRSYF
clone size: many
J gene: TRBJ1-2
V gene: TRBV7-9
D gene: -

CDR3 DNA: TGTGCCACCCAGCCGTTGCGGCCGAACACCGGGGAGCTGTTTTTT
CDR3 protein: CATQPLRPNTGELFF
clone size: many
J gene: TRBJ2-2
V gene: TRBV19
D gene: -

CDR3 DNA: TGCGCCAGCAGCCAAGATCTGACGGGGGGCCGCGTTACCGGGGAGCTGTTTTTT
CDR3 protein: CASSQDLTGGRVTGELFF
clone size: many
J gene: TRBJ2-2
V gene: TRBV4-3
D gene: -

CDR3 DNA: TGTGCCAGCAGCCAAGAATCGGAAAATTCACCCCTCCACTTT
CDR3 protein: CASSQESENSPLHF
clone size: many
J gene: TRBJ1-6
V gene: TRBV4-2
D gene: -

CDR3 DNA: TGCGCCAGCAGCTTGAGTGTCGGCGGCACCGGGGAGCTGTTTTTT
CDR3 protein: CASSLSVGGTGELFF
clone size: many
J gene: TRBJ2-2
V gene: TRBV5-1
D gene: -

CDR3 DNA: TGCGCCAACAGCAACTCTCGGCAGACCCAGTACTTC
CDR3 protein: CANSNSRQTQYF
clone size: -
J gene: TRBJ2-5
V gene: TRBV4-3
D gene: -

CDR3 DNA: TGTGCCAGCAGCCCGGCGGGGAGCTCCTATAATTCACCCCTCCACTTT
CDR3 protein: CASSPAGSSYNSPLHF
clone size: few
J gene: TRBJ1-6
V gene: TRBV7-2
D gene: -

CDR3 DNA: TGCGCCAGCAGTGAGTCGGGTCTGGCGGGAGCCAACGAGCAGTACTTC
CDR3 protein: CASSESGLAGANEQYF
clone size: many
J gene: TRBJ2-7
V gene: TRBV10-1
D gene: TRBD2

CDR3 DNA: TGCAGCGCTTCCCTCAGGGGGGGAGAAGAGACCCAGTACTTC
CDR3 protein: CSASLRGGEETQYF
clone size: many
J gene: TRBJ2-5
V gene: TRBV29-1
D gene: -

CDR3 DNA: TGCGCCAGCAGTCGAGCCGGGACAGTGAACACTGAAGCTTTCTTT
CDR3 protein: CASSRAGTVNTEAFF
clone size: many
J gene: TRBJ1-1
V gene: TRBV4-3
D gene: TRBD1

CDR3 DNA: TGTGCCAGCAGCCCCCGACAGGGGGCTACCTACGAGCAGTACTTC
CDR3 protein: CASSPRQGATYEQYF
clone size: many
J gene: TRBJ2-7
V gene: TRBV7-9
D gene: TRBD1

CDR3 DNA: TGCAGTGCTAGACATATCATTGGGACTAGCGGGAGGGTGGAAGAGACCCAGTACTTC
CDR3 protein: CSARHIIGTSGRVEETQYF
clone size: many
J gene: TRBJ2-5
V gene: TRBV20-1
D gene: TRBD2

CDR3 DNA: TGCAGCGCACAAGGGGGCTATGGCTACACCTTC
CDR3 protein: CSAQGGYGYTF
clone size: many
J gene: TRBJ1-2
V gene: TRBV29-1
D gene: -

CDR3 DNA: TGCGCCAGCAGCTTGGAAATCGGCTTGGAGCAGTACTTC
CDR3 protein: CASSLEIGLEQYF
clone size: many
J gene: TRBJ2-7
V gene: TRBV5-1
D gene: -

CDR3 DNA: TGTGCCGTTTCACGGACGGGCAGGGAGTCCACCGGGGAGCTGTTTTTT
CDR3 protein: CAVSRTGRESTGELFF
clone size: many
J gene: TRBJ2-2
V gene: TRBV9
D gene: -

CDR3 DNA: TGTGCCAGCAGCTTAGTGCCGGAGACGGCAGATACGCAGTATTTT
CDR3 protein: CASSLVPETADTQYF
clone size: many
J gene: TRBJ2-3
V gene: TRBV7-8
D gene: -

CDR3 DNA: TGTGCCAGCAGCCCAGGGAGGGGGACAGGTGGTGAGACCCAGTACTTC
CDR3 protein: CASSPGRGTGGETQYF
clone size: many
J gene: TRBJ2-5
V gene: TRBV11-3
D gene: -

CDR3 DNA: TGCAGTGCTCTTCACATGGGTCCCTACAATGAGCAGTTCTTC
CDR3 protein: CSALHMGPYNEQFF
clone size: many
J gene: TRBJ2-1
V gene: TRBV20-1
D gene: -

CDR3 DNA: TGTGCCAGCAAGGCGGGGAGCTCCTACGAGCAGTACTTC
CDR3 protein: CASKAGSSYEQYF
clone size: many
J gene: TRBJ2-7
V gene: TRBV6-2/TRBV6-3
D gene: -

CDR3 DNA: TGTGCCAGCAGACAGGGGGCAGGAAACACCATATATTTT
CDR3 protein: CASRQGAGNTIYF
clone size: many
J gene: TRBJ1-3
V gene: TRBV2
D gene: TRBD1

CDR3 DNA: TGTGCCAGCAGCTTCGTCAGCTCCTACGAGCAGTACTTC
CDR3 protein: CASSFVSSYEQYF
clone size: many
J gene: TRBJ2-7
V gene: TRBV11-1
D gene: -

CDR3 DNA: TGTGCCACTCAGCTTGGGAGTCGTGTCGGTACAGATACGCAGTATTTT
CDR3 protein: CATQLGSRVGTDTQYF
clone size: many
J gene: TRBJ2-3
V gene: TRBV5-5
D gene: -

CDR3 DNA: TGTGCCAGCAGCTTAGATAGGGGGTTCACCACAGATACGCAGTATTTT
CDR3 protein: CASSLDRGFTTDTQYF
clone size: few
J gene: TRBJ2-3
V gene: TRBV11-2
D gene: -

CDR3 DNA: TGTGCCAGCATTCCGGGGCCTAGCGGAAGGAGCACAGATACGCAGTATTTT
CDR3 protein: CASIPGPSGRSTDTQYF
clone size: -
J gene: TRBJ2-3
V gene: TRBV6-2/TRBV6-3
D gene: TRBD2

CDR3 DNA: TGCAGCGCCGGACAGGGTCAAGGCTACACCTTC
CDR3 protein: CSAGQGQGYTF
clone size: -
J gene: TRBJ1-2
V gene: TRBV29-1
D gene: TRBD1

CDR3 DNA: TGTGCCAGCAGCCGTAACAGGAAAGAGACCCAGTACTTC
CDR3 protein: CASSRNRKETQYF
clone size: many
J gene: TRBJ2-5
V gene: TRBV28
D gene: -

CDR3 DNA: TGTGCCAGCAGTACTCCGGGGGAAGAGACCCAGTACTTC
CDR3 protein: CASSTPGEETQYF
clone size: few
J gene: TRBJ2-5
V gene: TRBV6-2/TRBV6-3
D gene: -

CDR3 DNA: TGTGCCAGCAGTCTATTACAGGGGATAGAATCACCCCTCCACTTT
CDR3 protein: CASSLLQGIESPLHF
clone size: many
J gene: TRBJ1-6
V gene: TRBV6-6
D gene: TRBD1

CDR3 DNA: TGTGCCAGCATCGAGGACAGGGTCGCAGATACGCAGTATTTT
CDR3 protein: CASIEDRVADTQYF
clone size: many
J gene: TRBJ2-3
V gene: TRBV11-2
D gene: TRBD1

CDR3 DNA: TGTGCCAGCAGTTTAGACAAAAACTATGGCTACACCTTC
CDR3 protein: CASSLDKNYGYTF
clone size: many
J gene: TRBJ1-2
V gene: TRBV28
D gene: -

CDR3 DNA: TGTGCCAGCACCGAGCGGGGAAACACAGATACGCAGTATTTT
CDR3 protein: CASTERGNTDTQYF
clone size: many
J gene: TRBJ2-3
V gene: TRBV12-3/TRBV12-4
D gene: TRBD2

CDR3 DNA: TGTGCCAGCAGTTTGGGGCAGGGAGAGACCCAGTACTTC
CDR3 protein: CASSLGQGETQYF
clone size: many
J gene: TRBJ2-5
V gene: TRBV12-3/TRBV12-4
D gene: -

CDR3 DNA: TGCAGTGCCAGAGAAACAGGGGCGATTAACTATGGCTACACCTTC
CDR3 protein: CSARETGAINYGYTF
clone size: many
J gene: TRBJ1-2
V gene: TRBV20-1
D gene: TRBD1

CDR3 DNA: TGTGCCAGCAGCTTGGGCCACGGCAGCAATCAGCCCCAGCATTTT
CDR3 protein: CASSLGHGSNQPQHF
clone size: many
J gene: TRBJ1-5
V gene: TRBV7-2
D gene: -

CDR3 DNA: TGTGCCAGCAAGTGGGCTAGCGGGAGTCTGGAGACCCAGTACTTC
CDR3 protein: CASKWASGSLETQYF
clone size: many
J gene: TRBJ2-5
V gene: TRBV2
D gene: TRBD2

CDR3 DNA: TGTGCCAGCAGCCTAGGGACAGTCGTCTACGAGCAGTACTTC
CDR3 protein: CASSLGTVVYEQYF
clone size: many
J gene: TRBJ2-7
V gene: TRBV7-8
D gene: TRBD1

CDR3 DNA: TGTGCCTGGTCAGCCCAGGTCGAGACTGAAGCTTTCTTT
CDR3 protein: CAWSAQVETEAFF
clone size: many
J gene: TRBJ1-1
V gene: TRBV30
D gene: -

CDR3 DNA: TGCAGTGCTAGCCCCAGGGCTAACTCCTACGAGCAGTACTTC
CDR3 protein: CSASPRANSYEQYF
clone size: few
J gene: TRBJ2-7
V gene: TRBV20-1
D gene: -

CDR3 DNA: TGTGCCAGCAGCCAATATCTAGCGAATGAGCAGTTCTTC
CDR3 protein: CASSQYLANEQFF
clone size: many
J gene: TRBJ2-1
V gene: TRBV7-2
D gene: -

CDR3 DNA: TGTGCCAGCAGTCCCGGGACTAGGTCGGCCCCCAATGAGCAGTTCTTC
CDR3 protein: CASSPGTRSAPNEQFF
clone size: many
J gene: TRBJ2-1
V gene: TRBV9
D gene: TRBD2

CDR3 DNA: TGTGCCAGCAGTCCTGACAAGGGCGCCTACAATGAGCAGTTCTTC
CDR3 protein: CASSPDKGAYNEQFF
clone size: -
J gene: TRBJ2-1
V gene: TRBV27
D gene: -